This T cell receptor (beta chain) was retrieved from a study of technical replicates of blood from several donors. Clones were read by immunoSEQ multiplex PCR, and TCRdb kept only the in-frame ones, dropping some. The sample contains approximately 92,000 clones, approximately 95% of which appear only once. Sequencing used T cells isolated from PBMCs. This receptor was taken from a human donor in good health.

The CDR3 protein is CASSFDRVTSGNTIYF. The CDR3 DNA reads as TGTGCCAGCAGCTTTGACAGGGTAACGTCTGGAAACACCATATATTTT. The rearrangement links TRBV7-6 to TRBJ1-3; 7 bases are a match to TRBD1. There are 16 residues in the CDR3. With V trimmed by 3 bases and J by 1 base, 6 bases remained unmatched. Germline V gives CDR1 SGHVS, CDR2 FNYEAQ.